One sample yielded the 7 T cell receptor beta chains listed below, sequenced in a study of T cell changes during pregnancy in multiple sclerosis. TCRdb's table, derived via immunoSEQ multiplex PCR, lists solely in-frame clones and lacks some. The table includes some 60,000 clones, 80% to 95% detected once. Sequenced material: peripheral blood, taken in the first trimester of pregnancy. The source is a female donor with multiple sclerosis, enrolled in a pregnancy study.

This clone was seen only once. The rearrangement joins TRBV11-2 to TRBJ1-2; 8 bases are a match to TRBD1. Germline V lookup: CDR1 SGHAT, CDR2 FQNNGV. This CDR3 has 15 amino acids. Trimming at V came to 1 base and at J to 6 bases, leaving 7 bases not matched to a gene. The CDR3, as DNA: TGTGCCAGCAGCTTAGCTTGGACAGGGAACGATGGCTACACCTTC. Encoded protein: CASSLAWTGNDGYTF.

This chain joins TRBV2 and TRBJ1-1, with a possible D match to TRBD1 (6 bases). Trimming stripped 6 bases from V and 8 bases from J, with 22 bases between. The CDR3 is 15 amino acids. Germline V lookup: CDR1 SNHLY, CDR2 FYNNEI. As DNA, the CDR3 is TGTGCCAGCAGCAGCACCGACGCACGGGGGGCCGAAGCTTTCTTT. Translated: CASSSTDARGAEAFF.

CDR3 sequence: CAWSVTVTGELFF. In DNA form, the CDR3 reads TGTGCCTGGAGTGTAACTGTAACCGGGGAGCTGTTTTTT. This sequence joins TRBV30 and TRBJ2-2, with D uncertain. Germline-derived CDR1 and CDR2 are GTSNPN and SVGIG (reference sequence). This CDR3 comprises 13 residues. Trimming left V 0 bases short and J 5 bases short, with 7 bases between.

The chain employs TRBV29-1 and TRBJ1-5; perhaps TRBD1 as D (6 bases). Germline V gives CDR1 SQVTM, CDR2 ANQGSEA. The V gene lost 6 bases and the J gene lost 5 bases, with 14 bases spanning the gap. This CDR3 spans 13 amino acids. This CDR3 is CSVESGEDQPQHF. As DNA, the CDR3 is TGCAGCGTGGAATCAGGGGAAGATCAGCCCCAGCATTTT.

The rearrangement links TRBV5-6 to TRBJ1-1, with TRBD1 as a possible D gene (6 bases). In germline, CDR1 is SGHDT, CDR2 YYEEEE. The ends were cut back, 0 bases at V and 4 bases at J, with 7 bases in the middle. The CDR3 has 13 amino acids. The CDR3 sequence: CASSLGRGTEAFF. CDR3 bases: TGTGCCAGCAGCTTGGGCAGGGGCACTGAAGCTTTCTTT.

The count of this clone is one. The chain employs TRBV6-1 and TRBJ1-5, with D unclear. This CDR3 spans 14 amino acids. The ends were cut back, 2 bases at V and 6 bases at J, with 11 bases in the middle. CDR1 and CDR2 from the germline V gene are MNHNS and SASEGT. The CDR3 nucleotides read TGTGCCAGCAGTGAATTTCTTGAGTCTCAGCCCCAGCATTTT. It is translated as CASSEFLESQPQHF.

This clone has a single count. The genes are TRBV7-2 and TRBJ2-4; D is perhaps TRBD2 (5 bases). The CDR3 has 15 amino acids. The V end was cut by 0 bases, the J end by 4 bases, with 10 bases between. Germline V gene data show CDR1 as SGHTA and CDR2 as FQGNSA. CDR3 loop: CASSLALTGKNIQYF. CDR3 coding DNA: TGTGCCAGCAGCTTAGCGCTGACGGGGAAAAACATTCAGTACTTC.